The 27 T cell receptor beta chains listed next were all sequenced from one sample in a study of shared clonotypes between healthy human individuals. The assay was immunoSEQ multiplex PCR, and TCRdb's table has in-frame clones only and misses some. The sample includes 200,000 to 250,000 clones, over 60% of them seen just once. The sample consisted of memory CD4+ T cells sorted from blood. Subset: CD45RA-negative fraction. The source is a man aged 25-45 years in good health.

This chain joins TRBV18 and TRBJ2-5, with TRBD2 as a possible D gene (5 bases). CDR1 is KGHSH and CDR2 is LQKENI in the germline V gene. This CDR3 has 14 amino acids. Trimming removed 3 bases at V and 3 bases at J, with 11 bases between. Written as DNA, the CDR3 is TGTGCCAGCTCACCGCAAGACGGGAAAGAGACCCAGTACTTC. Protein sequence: CASSPQDGKETQYF.

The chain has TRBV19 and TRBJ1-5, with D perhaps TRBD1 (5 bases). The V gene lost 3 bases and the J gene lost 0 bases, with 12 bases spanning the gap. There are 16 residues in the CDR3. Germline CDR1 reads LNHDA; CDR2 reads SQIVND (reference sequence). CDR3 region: CASSMVQGGSNQPQHF. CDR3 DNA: TGTGCCAGTAGTATGGTCCAGGGCGGTAGCAATCAGCCCCAGCATTTT.

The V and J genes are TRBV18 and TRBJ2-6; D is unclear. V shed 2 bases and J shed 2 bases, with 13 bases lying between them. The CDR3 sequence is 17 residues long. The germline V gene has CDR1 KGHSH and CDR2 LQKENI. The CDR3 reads CASSPNGPTPGANVLTF. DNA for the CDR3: TGTGCCAGCTCACCAAACGGACCAACTCCTGGGGCCAACGTCCTGACTTTC.

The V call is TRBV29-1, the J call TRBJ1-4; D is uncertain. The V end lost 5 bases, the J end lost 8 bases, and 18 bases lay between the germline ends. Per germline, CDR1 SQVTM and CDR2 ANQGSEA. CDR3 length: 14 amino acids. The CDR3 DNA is TGCAGCGTTCGGGCGGAGGGTAAGGGAGAAAAACTGTTTTTT. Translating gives CSVRAEGKGEKLFF.

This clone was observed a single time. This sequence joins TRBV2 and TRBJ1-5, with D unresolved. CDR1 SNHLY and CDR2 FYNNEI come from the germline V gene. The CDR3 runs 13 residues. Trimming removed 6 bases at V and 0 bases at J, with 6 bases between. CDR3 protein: CASRGRSNQPQHF. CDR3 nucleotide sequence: TGTGCCAGCAGGGGCCGTAGCAATCAGCCCCAGCATTTT.

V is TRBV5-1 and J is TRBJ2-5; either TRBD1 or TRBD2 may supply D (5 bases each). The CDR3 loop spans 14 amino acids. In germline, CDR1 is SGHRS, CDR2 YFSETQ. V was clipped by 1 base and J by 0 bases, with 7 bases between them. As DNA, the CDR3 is TGCGCCAGCAGCTTGTTGGGACACCAAGAGACCCAGTACTTC. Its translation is CASSLLGHQETQYF.

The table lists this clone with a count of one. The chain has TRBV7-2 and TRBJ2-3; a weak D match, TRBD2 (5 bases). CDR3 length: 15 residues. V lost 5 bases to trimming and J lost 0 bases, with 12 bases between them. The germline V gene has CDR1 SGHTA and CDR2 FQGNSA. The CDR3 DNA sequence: TGTGCCAGCAGCCCCCTAGGGAGAAGCACAGATACGCAGTATTTT. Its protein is CASSPLGRSTDTQYF.

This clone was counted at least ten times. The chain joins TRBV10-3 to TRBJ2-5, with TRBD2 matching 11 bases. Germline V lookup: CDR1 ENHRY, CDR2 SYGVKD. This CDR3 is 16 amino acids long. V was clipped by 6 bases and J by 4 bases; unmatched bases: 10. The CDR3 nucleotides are TGTGCCATCAGCGCGCTAGCGGGAGGCGGTGGAGAGACCCAGTACTTC. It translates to CAISALAGGGGETQYF.

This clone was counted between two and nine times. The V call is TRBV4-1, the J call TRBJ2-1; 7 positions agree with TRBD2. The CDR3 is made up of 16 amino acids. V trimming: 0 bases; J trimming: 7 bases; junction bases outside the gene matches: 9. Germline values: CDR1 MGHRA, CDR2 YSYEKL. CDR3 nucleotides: TGCGCCAGCAGCCAAGAGTGGCGGGAGTTGGTAAATGAGCAGTTCTTC. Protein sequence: CASSQEWRELVNEQFF.

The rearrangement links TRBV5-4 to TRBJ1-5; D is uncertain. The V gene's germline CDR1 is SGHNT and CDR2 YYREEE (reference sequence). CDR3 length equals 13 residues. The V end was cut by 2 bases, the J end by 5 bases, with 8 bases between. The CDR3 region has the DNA TGTGCCAGCAGCTTAGGCGGTGATCAGCCCCAGCATTTT. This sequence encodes CASSLGGDQPQHF. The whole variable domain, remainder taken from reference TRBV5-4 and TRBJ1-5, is ETGVTQSPTHLIKTRGQQVTLRCSSQSGHNTVSWYQQALGQGPQFIFQYYREEENGRGNFPPRFSGLQFPNYSSELNVNALELDDSALYLCASSLGGDQPQHFGDGTRLSIL.

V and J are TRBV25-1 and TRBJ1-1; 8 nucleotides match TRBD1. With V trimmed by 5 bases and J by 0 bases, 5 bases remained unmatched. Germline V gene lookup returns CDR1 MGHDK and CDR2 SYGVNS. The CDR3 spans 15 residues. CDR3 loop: CASSIQQGVNTEAFF. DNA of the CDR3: TGTGCCAGCAGTATCCAACAGGGGGTGAACACTGAAGCTTTCTTT. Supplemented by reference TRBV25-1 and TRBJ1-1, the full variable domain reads EADIYQTPRYLVIGTGKKITLECSQTMGHDKMYWYQQDPGMELHLIHYSYGVNSTEKGDLSSESTVSRIRTEHFPLTLESARPSHTSQYLCASSIQQGVNTEAFFGQGTRLTVV.

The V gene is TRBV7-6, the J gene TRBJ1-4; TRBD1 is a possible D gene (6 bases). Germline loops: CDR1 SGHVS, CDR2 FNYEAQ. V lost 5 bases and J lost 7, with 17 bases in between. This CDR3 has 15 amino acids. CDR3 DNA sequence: TGTGCCAGCAGCGGAGGTCAGGGGACCGGTGAAAAACTGTTTTTT. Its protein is CASSGGQGTGEKLFF. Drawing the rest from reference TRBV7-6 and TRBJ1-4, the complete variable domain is GAGVSQSPRYKVTKRGQDVALRCDPISGHVSLYWYRQALGQGPEFLTYFNYEAQQDKSGLPNDRFSAERPEGSISTLTIQRTEQRDSAMYRCASSGGQGTGEKLFFGSGTQLSVL.

CDR3 region: CASSSTGGHTGELFF. The CDR3 DNA sequence: TGTGCCAGCAGTTCGACAGGGGGACACACCGGGGAGCTGTTTTTT. This rearrangement joins TRBV7-8 to TRBJ2-2, with 9 bases matching TRBD1. Germline assignment: CDR1 SGHVS and CDR2 FQNEAQ. This CDR3 contains 15 residues. The J segment lost 3 bases and the V segment lost 6 bases, leaving 5 bases of the junction unmatched. Full variable domain (outside the CDR3, taken from reference TRBV7-8 and TRBJ2-2): GAGVSQSPRYKVAKRGQDVALRCDPISGHVSLFWYQQALGQGPEFLTYFQNEAQLDKSGLPSDRFFAERPEGSVSTLKIQRTQQEDSAVYLCASSSTGGHTGELFFGEGSRLTVL.

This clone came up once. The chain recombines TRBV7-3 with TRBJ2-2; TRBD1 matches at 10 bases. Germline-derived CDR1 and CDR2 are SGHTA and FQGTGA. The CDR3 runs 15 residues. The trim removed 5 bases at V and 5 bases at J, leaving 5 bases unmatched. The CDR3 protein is CASSPRTGGTGELFF. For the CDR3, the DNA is TGTGCCAGCAGCCCCCGGACAGGGGGGACCGGGGAGCTGTTTTTT.

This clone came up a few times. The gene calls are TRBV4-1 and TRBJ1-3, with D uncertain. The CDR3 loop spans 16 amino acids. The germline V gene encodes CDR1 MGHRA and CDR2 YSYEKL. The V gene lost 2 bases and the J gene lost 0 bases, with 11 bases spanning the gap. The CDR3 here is CASSQSQAISGNTIYF. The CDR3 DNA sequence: TGCGCCAGCAGCCAATCTCAGGCAATCTCTGGAAACACCATATATTTT.

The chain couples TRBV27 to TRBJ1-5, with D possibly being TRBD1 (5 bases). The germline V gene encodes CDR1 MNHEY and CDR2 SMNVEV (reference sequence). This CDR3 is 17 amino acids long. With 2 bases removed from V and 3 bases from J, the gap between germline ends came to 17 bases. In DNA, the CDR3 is TGTGCCAGCAGTTTAATGGGTAGGAGACAGCTCAATCAGCCCCAGCATTTT. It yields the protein CASSLMGRRQLNQPQHF.

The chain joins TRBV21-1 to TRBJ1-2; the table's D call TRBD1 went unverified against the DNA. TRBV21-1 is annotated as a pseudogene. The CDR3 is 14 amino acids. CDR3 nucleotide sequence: TGTGCCAGCACCCTAGGACAGGGGAGTTATGGCTACACCTTC. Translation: CASTLGQGSYGYTF.

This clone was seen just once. The CDR3: CAISEANTEAFF. CDR3 nucleotides: TGTGCCATCAGTGAGGCGAACACTGAAGCTTTCTTT. The chain recombines TRBV10-3 with TRBJ1-1; D unresolved. CDR1 and CDR2 (germline): ENHRY, SYGVKD. Trimming took off 2 bases at V and 1 base at J, with 2 bases between the two ends. CDR3 length: 12 residues.

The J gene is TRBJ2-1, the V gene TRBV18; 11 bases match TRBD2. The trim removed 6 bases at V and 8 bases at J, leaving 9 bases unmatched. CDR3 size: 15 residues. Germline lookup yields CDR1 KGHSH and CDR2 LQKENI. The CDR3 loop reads CASSPGTSGRDEQFF. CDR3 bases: TGTGCCAGCTCCCCCGGGACTAGCGGTAGGGATGAGCAGTTCTTC.

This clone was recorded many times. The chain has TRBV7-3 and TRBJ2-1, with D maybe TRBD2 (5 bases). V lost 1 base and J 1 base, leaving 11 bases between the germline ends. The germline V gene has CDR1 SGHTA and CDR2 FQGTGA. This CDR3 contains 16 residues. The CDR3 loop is CASSLRLAPSYNEQFF. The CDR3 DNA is TGTGCCAGCAGCTTAAGGCTAGCTCCTTCCTACAATGAGCAGTTCTTC.

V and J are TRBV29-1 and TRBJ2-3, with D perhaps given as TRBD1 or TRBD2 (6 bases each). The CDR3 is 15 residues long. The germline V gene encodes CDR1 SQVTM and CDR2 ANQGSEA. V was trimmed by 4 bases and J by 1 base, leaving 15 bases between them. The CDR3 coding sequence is TGCAGCGTTGCGGGGGCCTTTTGGGGCACAGATACGCAGTATTTT. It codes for CSVAGAFWGTDTQYF.

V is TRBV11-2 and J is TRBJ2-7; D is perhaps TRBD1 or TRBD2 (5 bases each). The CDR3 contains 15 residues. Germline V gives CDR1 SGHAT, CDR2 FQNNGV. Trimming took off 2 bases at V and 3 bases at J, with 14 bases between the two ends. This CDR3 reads CASSLFGGTVYEQYF. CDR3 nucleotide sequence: TGTGCCAGCAGCTTATTTGGGGGTACCGTCTACGAGCAGTACTTC.

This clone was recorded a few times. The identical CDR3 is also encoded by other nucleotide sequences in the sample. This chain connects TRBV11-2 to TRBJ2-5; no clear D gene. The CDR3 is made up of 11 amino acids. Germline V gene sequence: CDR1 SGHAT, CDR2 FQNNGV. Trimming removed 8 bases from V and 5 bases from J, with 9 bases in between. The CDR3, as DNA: TGTGCCAGCGGGCTGGGTGAGACCCAGTACTTC. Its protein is CASGLGETQYF. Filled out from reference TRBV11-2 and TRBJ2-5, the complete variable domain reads EAGVAQSPRYKIIEKRQSVAFWCNPISGHATLYWYQQILGQGPKLLIQFQNNGVVDDSQLPKDRFSAERLKGVDSTLKIQPAKLEDSAVYLCASGLGETQYFGPGTRLLVL.

The CDR3 nucleotides read TGTGCCAGCAGCCATGGACAGCCTGGGGCCAACGTCCTGACTTTC. It yields the protein CASSHGQPGANVLTF. The J gene is TRBJ2-6, the V gene TRBV7-2, with D possibly being TRBD1 (6 bases). Germline assignment: CDR1 SGHTA and CDR2 FQGNSA. V gave up 5 bases and J gave up 2 bases, with 10 bases separating them. The CDR3 runs 15 residues. Combining the CDR3 with reference TRBV7-2 and TRBJ2-6 gives the whole variable domain GAGVSQSPSNKVTEKGKDVELRCDPISGHTALYWYRQSLGQGLEFLIYFQGNSAPDKSGLPSDRFSAERTGGSVSTLTIQRTQQEDSAVYLCASSHGQPGANVLTFGAGSRLTVL.

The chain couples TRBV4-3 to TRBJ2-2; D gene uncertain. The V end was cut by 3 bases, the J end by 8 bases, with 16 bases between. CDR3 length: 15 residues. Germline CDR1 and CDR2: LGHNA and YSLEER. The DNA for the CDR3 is TGCGCCAGCAGCCAGAGTGGGGATTTGTCTGGGGAGCTGTTTTTT. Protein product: CASSQSGDLSGELFF.

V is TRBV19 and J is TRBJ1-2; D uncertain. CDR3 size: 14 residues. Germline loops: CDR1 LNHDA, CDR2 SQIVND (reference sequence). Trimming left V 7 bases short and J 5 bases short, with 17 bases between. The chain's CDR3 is CASTPQWALYGYTF. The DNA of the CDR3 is TGTGCCAGTACCCCCCAGTGGGCTCTTTATGGCTACACCTTC.

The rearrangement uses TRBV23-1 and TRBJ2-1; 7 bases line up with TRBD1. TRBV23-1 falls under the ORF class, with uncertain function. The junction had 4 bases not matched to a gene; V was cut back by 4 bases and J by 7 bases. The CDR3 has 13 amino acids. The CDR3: CASSRTGVNEQFF. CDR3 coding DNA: TGCGCCAGCAGTCGAACAGGGGTAAATGAGCAGTTCTTC.